This section outlines one T cell receptor beta chain sequence together with its context. Its target is unknown. This CDR3 is built from 14 residues. Losses at the gene ends were 1 base for V and 2 bases for J; bases not matched to a gene: 2. CDR1 and CDR2 (germline): SGHAT, FQNNGV. PCR or immunohistochemistry showed mismatch repair deficiency in every enrolled patient. This sample was included in a study of PD-1 blockade in mismatch repair-deficient tumors. General study points: Tumor-resident clones, often absent from pretreatment blood, expanded after pembrolizumab and then contracted.

TCRdb's copy holds only in-frame clones and misses some; the assay was immunoSEQ multiplex PCR. The sample contains 120,000 or so clones, around 87% of which appear only once. The starting material was peripheral blood, obtained 44 weeks after starting pembrolizumab. The clonotype originates from an adult with mismatch repair-deficient cancer. This chain joins TRBV11-2 and TRBJ2-7, with 7 nucleotides matching TRBD1. In nucleotides, the CDR3 is TGTGCCAGCAGCTTAGGGGGGACAGCCTACGAGCAGTACTTC. Translating gives CASSLGGTAYEQYF.